This entry lists 18 T cell receptor beta chains sequenced from one sample in a study of T cells after posttransplantation cyclophosphamide. Treatment was busulfan-fludarabine conditioning, a marrow graft, and cyclophosphamide on days +3 and +4. Some clones are missing from TCRdb's copy, which holds only in-frame ones; the method was immunoSEQ multiplex PCR. Reported are 7,000 to 9,500 clones, none seen only once; the ten largest carry approximately 3.5%. Sequenced here: PBMCs, sampled 350 to 380 days after allogeneic stem cell transplant with posttransplant cyclophosphamide. Receptors were obtained from a male patient aged 50 to 59 who received an allogeneic stem cell transplant from a related donor and was CMV-positive. The graft donor may account for some of the T cells.

There are many counts of this clone. The chain employs TRBV6-5 and TRBJ1-2; D is possibly TRBD1 (5 bases). V was shortened by 4 bases and J by 6 bases, with 15 bases between the two germline ends. CDR1 MNHEY and CDR2 SVGAGI come from the germline V gene. There are 14 residues in the CDR3. In nucleotides, the CDR3 is TGTGCCAGCAGTTCAAATCCAGGGAAACATGGCTACACCTTC. Translated: CASSSNPGKHGYTF.

In its sample, this clone was seen many times. This chain's CDR3 is CASSLFAREGYEQYF. CDR3 DNA: TGCGCCAGCAGCCTCTTCGCGCGGGAGGGCTACGAGCAGTACTTC. This chain connects TRBV4-1 to TRBJ2-7, with TRBD2 identical over 9 bases. The CDR3 has 15 amino acids. After removal of 4 bases from V and 3 bases from J, the junction contained 7 bases not matched to a gene. Germline V gene sequence: CDR1 MGHRA, CDR2 YSYEKL.

This clone was counted many times. This chain joins TRBV4-2 and TRBJ2-6, with D possibly matching TRBD1 (6 bases). Germline lookup yields CDR1 LGHNA and CDR2 YNFKEQ. The length of the CDR3 is 21 residues. V was shortened by 2 bases and J by 1 base, with 24 bases between the two germline ends. CDR3 sequence reads: CASSQSQGRRHKESGANVLTF. The CDR3 bases are TGTGCCAGCAGCCAATCACAGGGCAGGAGGCATAAAGAGTCTGGGGCCAACGTCCTGACTTTC.

This clone came up many times. This CDR3 reads CASSPGQGSTEAFF. The DNA for the CDR3 is TGTGCCAGCAGCCCCGGACAGGGATCCACTGAAGCTTTCTTT. The chain links TRBV6-5 to TRBJ1-1; 8 bases match TRBD1. V was pared by 6 bases and J by 4 bases, with 7 bases of the junction left unmatched. This CDR3 comprises 14 residues. Germline V gene data show CDR1 as MNHEY and CDR2 as SVGAGI.

This clone was seen at least ten times. The chain uses TRBV29-1 and TRBJ2-7; tentative D call: TRBD1 (6 bases). Germline V gives CDR1 SQVTM, CDR2 ANQGSEA. Deletions cut 5 bases from V and 2 bases from J, with 13 bases between. CDR3 size: 13 residues. The CDR3 DNA sequence: TGCAGCGTTCGGGGACAAGCAGCCTACGAGCAGTACTTC. It is translated as CSVRGQAAYEQYF.

This clone has at least ten counts. This chain uses TRBV18 with TRBJ2-2, with 8 bases aligning to TRBD1. J was trimmed by 5 bases and V by 5 bases; bases with no gene match: 4. This CDR3 spans 14 amino acids. Germline CDR1 KGHSH, CDR2 LQKENI. This CDR3 is CASSTRQGTGELFF. The CDR3, as DNA: TGTGCCAGCTCAACCCGACAGGGGACCGGGGAGCTGTTTTTT. Filled out from reference TRBV18 and TRBJ2-2, the complete variable domain reads NAGVMQNPRHLVRRRGQEARLRCSPMKGHSHVYWYRQLPEEGLKFMVYLQKENIIDESGMPKERFSAEFPKEGPSILRIQQVVRGDSAAYFCASSTRQGTGELFFGEGSRLTVL.

This clone was seen ten or more times. This sequence joins TRBV9 and TRBJ2-2; 9 bases map to TRBD2. The CDR3 covers 17 residues. Per germline, CDR1 SGDLS and CDR2 YYNGEE. V shed 2 bases and J 1 base; nucleotides not matched to a gene: 6. Here the CDR3 DNA reads TGTGCCAGCAGCGTCAGCCGGACTAGCGAGAACACCGGGGAGCTGTTTTTT. Its translation is CASSVSRTSENTGELFF.

This clone was picked up a small number of times. The genes are TRBV2 and TRBJ2-5; TRBD2 is a possible D gene (6 bases). The J call could be wrong; TRBJ2-7 is a better fit for the DNA end. Looked up from germline, CDR1 is SNHLY and CDR2 is FYNNEI. The CDR3 is 13 residues long. The CDR3 nucleotides read TGTGCCAGCAGTGAATACCAGGGACTCGAGCAGTACTTC. Its translation: CASSEYQGLEQYF.

This clone was detected ten times or more. The CDR3 region is CASRTGIYGNSPLHF. The CDR3 region has the DNA TGTGCCAGCAGGACCGGGATCTATGGGAATTCACCCCTCCACTTT. J is TRBJ1-6 and V is TRBV5-8; no reliable D call. The CDR3 totals 15 residues. Germline CDR1 is SGHTS and CDR2 is YDEGEE. Trimming left V 5 bases short and J 7 bases short, with 16 bases between.

Many counts were recorded for this clone. The chain links TRBV19 to TRBJ1-2; D is uncertain. This CDR3 comprises 13 residues. Germline V gives CDR1 LNHDA, CDR2 SQIVND (reference sequence). V dropped 6 bases and J dropped 8 bases, with 16 bases sitting between them. This CDR3 is CASRTMMEDGYTF. CDR3 in DNA: TGTGCCAGTAGGACAATGATGGAGGACGGCTACACCTTC.

Many counts were recorded for this clone. The chain joins TRBV6-6 to TRBJ2-5, with D tentatively TRBD2 (5 bases). Germline CDR1 and CDR2: MNHNY and SVGAGI (reference sequence). The CDR3 contains 13 residues. V was clipped by 9 bases and J by 4 bases, with 15 bases between them. CDR3 nucleotide sequence: TGTGCCAGAAACGAGGGCTCTCCAGAGACCCAGTACTTC. Its protein is CARNEGSPETQYF.

Many counts were recorded for this clone. The chain recombines TRBV10-3 with TRBJ2-3, with D tentatively TRBD2 (6 bases). This CDR3 is 15 amino acids long. The ends were cut back, 10 bases at V and 3 bases at J, with 20 bases in the middle. CDR1 is ENHRY, CDR2 SYGVKD, per germline. The CDR3 nucleotides read TGTGCCACTTCGGGGGTTCGGGTTCGGACAGATACGCAGTATTTT. Encoded protein: CATSGVRVRTDTQYF.

This clone was recorded many times. CDR3 DNA: TGTGCCTGGAGTGTACCATCTCTGGCGGGAGGGCCGGGCTCCTACAATGAGCAGTTCTTC. It translates to CAWSVPSLAGGPGSYNEQFF. The chain links TRBV30 to TRBJ2-1; 9 positions match TRBD2. The CDR3 contains 20 residues. Germline CDR1 and CDR2: GTSNPN and SVGIG (reference sequence). Trimming at V came to 0 bases and at J to 0 bases, leaving 15 bases not matched to a gene.

This clone was recorded many times. The V and J genes are TRBV11-2 and TRBJ2-1, with D possibly TRBD1 on 5 matching bases. Germline V gene lookup returns CDR1 SGHAT and CDR2 FQNNGV. The length of the CDR3 is 18 residues. Trimming removed 1 base from V and 0 bases from J, with 16 bases in between. The CDR3 DNA reads TGTGCCAGCAGCTTAGTATGGACACCAGTAAGCTCCTACAATGAGCAGTTCTTC. The encoded protein is CASSLVWTPVSSYNEQFF.

This clone was detected only a few times. The V call is TRBV30, the J call TRBJ2-3; D possibly corresponds to TRBD2 (5 bases). From germline, CDR1 is GTSNPN and CDR2 SVGIG (reference sequence). V shed 3 bases and J shed 12 bases, with 19 bases lying between them. This CDR3 contains 13 residues. CDR3 DNA sequence: TGTGCCTGGAGGGCAACGAACGGGGTTGAACAGTATTTT. Protein product: CAWRATNGVEQYF.

This clone has a count of ten or more. V and J are TRBV7-2 and TRBJ1-1, with 8 positions matching TRBD1. The CDR3 covers 13 residues. J gave up 0 bases and V 10 bases, and 4 bases lay outside the gene matches. Germline assignment: CDR1 SGHTA and CDR2 FQGNSA. CDR3 loop: CATKGQVNTEAFF. The CDR3 region has the DNA TGTGCCACCAAGGGACAGGTGAACACTGAAGCTTTCTTT. The complete variable domain, with remaining parts taken from reference TRBV7-2 and TRBJ1-1, reads GAGVSQSPSNKVTEKGKDVELRCDPISGHTALYWYRQSLGQGLEFLIYFQGNSAPDKSGLPSDRFSAERTGGSVSTLTIQRTQQEDSAVYLCATKGQVNTEAFFGQGTRLTVV.

There are many counts of this clone. In nucleotides, the CDR3 is TGCGCCAGCAGCCGAGGGGCAGGGGAAGGTAGAGAAAAACTGTTTTTT. Translated: CASSRGAGEGREKLFF. The gene calls are TRBV4-1 and TRBJ1-4, with D perhaps matching TRBD1 (6 bases). The CDR3 is 16 amino acids. The V and J ends lost 4 bases and 8 bases respectively, with 20 bases between them. Germline CDR1 MGHRA, CDR2 YSYEKL.

This clone was detected many times. The rearrangement links TRBV7-9 to TRBJ1-1; D might be TRBD1 (5 bases). The germline gives CDR1 SEHNR, CDR2 FQNEAQ (reference sequence). This CDR3 spans 13 amino acids. V was clipped by 1 base and J by 7 bases, with 10 bases between them. CDR3 in amino acids: CASSLGQGLEAFF. The CDR3 bases are TGTGCCAGCAGCTTAGGGCAGGGCCTTGAAGCTTTCTTT.